Listed below are T cell receptor beta chains from one sample, sequenced in a study of T cells expressing NK-cell markers. TCRdb reprocessed the 5' RACE reads and reports one entry per CDR3 protein, with no DNA. The listing records 550,000 to 600,000 distinct CDR3 sequences. The sample was blood T cells: a sorted CD56 or NKG2C T cell subset, CD4+ or CD8+ T cells, or bulk PBMC T cells (not recorded which). The receptors derive from a young man in good health. The CDR3 runs from the conserved cysteine through the conserved F or W.

V	J	CDR3
TRBV7-8	TRBJ2-1	CASSPRILAGDYNEQFF
TRBV6-1	TRBJ2-4	CASEQGSAKNIQYF
TRBV20-1	TRBJ1-5	CSARVGQGMQPQHF
TRBV25-1	TRBJ2-3	CASSRLAGAPDTQYF
TRBV3-1	TRBJ2-5	CASSQDAQRGYQETQYF
TRBV6-5	TRBJ2-3	CASSYSRQGKEADTQYF
TRBV12-3/TRBV12-4	TRBJ2-2	CASSFSGSSWGTGELFF
TRBV28	TRBJ2-1	CASSLWGGDYNEQFF
TRBV7-6	TRBJ2-7	CASSLDAGTRTYEQYF
TRBV5-6	TRBJ2-4	CASSLGAPGGNIQYF
TRBV9	TRBJ1-5	CASSVEGRPDQPQHF
TRBV6-5	TRBJ2-5	CASSGLALVETQYF
TRBV11-2	TRBJ2-6	CASSLGRNSGANVLTF
TRBV12-3/TRBV12-4	TRBJ2-5	CASSSPLGPEQSQETQYF
TRBV20-1	TRBJ2-7	CSARPTREGYEQYF
TRBV12-3/TRBV12-4	TRBJ2-1	CASSFRVAGVVQFF
TRBV10-3	TRBJ2-1	CAISGPSTSYNEQFF
TRBV2	TRBJ1-6	CASSTQRGLGPLHF
TRBV6-1	TRBJ1-5	CASSALDRSGQPQHF
TRBV29-1	TRBJ2-4	CSVGAGEGNIQYF
TRBV7-2	TRBJ2-2	CASSRRLDTGELFF
TRBV7-6	TRBJ2-7	CASSLDWGKPGQGIYYEQYF
TRBV5-1	TRBJ2-7	CASSLAASFGYEQYF
TRBV4-3	TRBJ2-1	CASSQLTSGGNEQFF
TRBV4-2	TRBJ2-6	CASSQRLIGTNSGANVLTF
TRBV6-1	TRBJ2-6	CASTNGGMRGANVLTF
TRBV18	TRBJ2-4	CASSPEVGWSKNIQYF
TRBV24-1	TRBJ2-3	CATSDRLMSGKNTDTQYF
TRBV12-5	TRBJ2-1	CASGPPLVNEQFF
TRBV5-5	TRBJ1-3	CASSLAREGNTIYF
TRBV28	TRBJ2-1	CASSFWSGGSNEQFF
TRBV27	TRBJ2-5	CASGYSGRGETQYF
TRBV2	TRBJ1-2	CASRRGDRASGGYTF